These 16 T cell receptor beta chains came from one sample sequenced in a study of long-term antiretroviral therapy in people with HIV. Runs used v3.0 of the immunoSEQ assay and were done at survey level. Repertoires were generated with immunoSEQ multiplex PCR, while TCRdb's copy carries only in-frame clones and drops some. The sample includes 20,000 to 25,000 clones, roughly 92% of them seen just once. Sample: unsorted PBMCs, taken 4.4 years after starting antiretroviral therapy. The receptors come from a woman aged 50 to 60 with HIV.

The V call is TRBV2, the J call TRBJ2-7, with 8 bases aligning to TRBD2. The CDR3 contains 13 residues. J gave up 6 bases and V 7 bases, and 8 bases lay outside the gene matches. Germline loops: CDR1 SNHLY, CDR2 FYNNEI. The CDR3 here is CASIRGGMGEQYF. CDR3 DNA sequence: TGTGCCAGCATACGGGGGGGAATGGGCGAGCAGTACTTC.

The V call is TRBV30, the J call TRBJ2-1; D may be TRBD1 (6 bases). The V end lost 2 bases, the J end lost 8 bases, and 10 bases lay between the germline ends. The CDR3 runs to 12 residues. Germline V lookup: CDR1 GTSNPN, CDR2 SVGIG (reference sequence). This chain's CDR3 is CAWSKQGHEQFF. For the CDR3, the DNA is TGTGCCTGGAGTAAACAGGGCCATGAGCAGTTCTTC. Full variable domain (rest looked up from reference TRBV30 and TRBJ2-1): SQTIHQWPATLVQPVGSPLSLECTVEGTSNPNLYWYRQAAGRGLQLLFYSVGIGQISSEVPQNLSASRPQDRQFILSSKKLLLSDSGFYLCAWSKQGHEQFFGPGTRLTVL.

This chain connects TRBV6-1 to TRBJ1-2, with TRBD1 matching over 8 bases. The germline V gene encodes CDR1 MNHNS and CDR2 SASEGT. The CDR3 totals 16 residues. Trimming at V came to 4 bases and at J to 5 bases, leaving 12 bases not matched to a gene. In nucleotides, the CDR3 is TGTGCCAGCAGTGCGAAATCCGGACAGGGACTATATGGCTACACCTTC. Its translation: CASSAKSGQGLYGYTF.

V gene TRBV5-4 combines with J gene TRBJ2-3; 11 nucleotides line up with TRBD2. Per germline, CDR1 SGHNT and CDR2 YYREEE (reference sequence). This CDR3 region has 16 residues. J lost 6 bases, V lost 0 bases, and 6 bases had no gene match. The CDR3 region is CASSLGGLAGRDTQYF. CDR3 nucleotides: TGTGCCAGCAGCTTGGGCGGACTAGCGGGCCGGGATACGCAGTATTTT.

V usage is TRBV4-1 and J usage is TRBJ2-7; no clear D gene. The CDR3 runs 14 residues. V shed 4 bases and J shed 3 bases, with 13 bases lying between them. CDR1 is MGHRA, CDR2 YSYEKL, per germline. DNA for the CDR3: TGCGCCAGCAGCCTCGCGCCCGGCGTCTACGAGCAGTACTTC. Protein: CASSLAPGVYEQYF.

This sequence joins TRBV4-1 and TRBJ2-5; D gene uncertain. Germline CDR1 MGHRA, CDR2 YSYEKL. The ends were cut back, 1 base at V and 1 base at J, with 10 bases in the middle. The CDR3 totals 15 residues. CDR3 DNA: TGCGCCAGCAGCCAAGGTCCAGGCGCCCAAGAGACCCAGTACTTC. Translating it yields CASSQGPGAQETQYF.

The chain uses TRBV10-2 and TRBJ2-7; TRBD1 might be the D (6 bases). The CDR3 runs 14 residues. Per the germline V gene, CDR1 is WSHSY and CDR2 is SAAADI. V was trimmed by 7 bases and J by 3 bases, leaving 16 bases between them. CDR3 nucleotide sequence: TGCGCCAGCATCCGGGACACAGGGAACTACGAGCAGTACTTC. It yields the protein CASIRDTGNYEQYF.

This clone was detected only once. The chain combines TRBV2 with TRBJ2-7; TRBD2 matches at 12 bases. V was pared by 4 bases and J by 3 bases, with 22 bases of the junction left unmatched. CDR1 is SNHLY, CDR2 FYNNEI, per germline. CDR3 length: 21 residues. CDR3 in amino acids: CASSGPRDPTSGGSKFYEQYF. As DNA, the CDR3 is TGTGCCAGCAGTGGCCCCCGCGACCCTACTAGCGGGGGGTCGAAATTCTACGAGCAGTACTTC.

The V call is TRBV4-3, the J call TRBJ2-1, with 7 bases fitting TRBD1. Germline V gene lookup returns CDR1 LGHNA and CDR2 YSLEER. The V segment lost 0 bases and the J segment 7 bases; nucleotides outside the gene matches: 15. The CDR3 has 18 amino acids. The CDR3 region has the DNA TGCGCCAGCAGCCAAGATGTGGCTCCGAGGGACAGCGGAAATGAGCAGTTCTTC. This translates into CASSQDVAPRDSGNEQFF.

The CDR3 DNA follows: TGTGCCAGCAGCCTGGGGACAGGAGCATACGAGCAGTACTTC. It translates to CASSLGTGAYEQYF. The rearrangement links TRBV7-9 to TRBJ2-7; 8 bases line up with TRBD1. Germline CDR1 is SEHNR and CDR2 is FQNEAQ (reference sequence). V gave up 5 bases and J gave up 4 bases; unmatched junction bases: 7. CDR3 size: 14 residues.

This clone has more than one count but fewer than ten. The chain is built from TRBV5-1 and TRBJ2-7; the match to TRBD1 covers 11 bases. The CDR3 sequence is 15 residues long. The germline CDR1 and CDR2 sequences are SGHRS and YFSETQ. V shed 1 base and J 4 bases; nucleotides not matched to a gene: 4. CDR3 amino acids: CASSLWTGGNYEQYF. CDR3 DNA sequence: TGCGCCAGCAGCTTGTGGACAGGGGGCAATTACGAGCAGTACTTC.

The rearrangement uses TRBV19 and TRBJ1-2; the D is unclear. CDR3 length: 16 residues. Germline loops: CDR1 LNHDA, CDR2 SQIVND (reference sequence). V dropped 5 bases and J dropped 3 bases, with 19 bases sitting between them. CDR3 DNA sequence: TGTGCCAGTAGTGCCGTGGGAATGGGGAGCGACTATGGCTACACCTTC. It codes for CASSAVGMGSDYGYTF.

The chain recombines TRBV5-5 with TRBJ1-6; D is ambiguous. Germline CDR1 is SGHKS and CDR2 is YYEKEE (reference sequence). The CDR3 runs 15 residues. Trimming stripped 4 bases from V and 0 bases from J, with 8 bases between. The CDR3 sequence is CASSPGSSYNSPLHF. CDR3 nucleotide sequence: TGTGCCAGCAGCCCGGGGAGCTCCTATAATTCACCCCTCCACTTT.

CDR3 sequence (DNA): TGTGCCTGGAGGGGGGGGACCTTAGGAAATTCACCCCTCCACTTT. It encodes CAWRGGTLGNSPLHF. V usage is TRBV30 and J usage is TRBJ1-6, with D possibly TRBD1 on 5 matching bases. The length of the CDR3 is 15 residues. Trimming removed 3 bases from V and 7 bases from J, with 16 bases in between. The germline V gene has CDR1 GTSNPN and CDR2 SVGIG (reference sequence). Supplemented by reference TRBV30 and TRBJ1-6, the full variable domain reads SQTIHQWPATLVQPVGSPLSLECTVEGTSNPNLYWYRQAAGRGLQLLFYSVGIGQISSEVPQNLSASRPQDRQFILSSKKLLLSDSGFYLCAWRGGTLGNSPLHFGNGTRLTVT.

The chain carries TRBV7-9 and TRBJ2-3; D remains ambiguous. CDR3 length: 12 residues. The germline gives CDR1 SEHNR, CDR2 FQNEAQ (reference sequence). Trimming took off 5 bases at V and 6 bases at J, with 9 bases between the two ends. The DNA for the CDR3 is TGTGCCAGCAGCCAAGAGACGGATACGCAGTATTTT. This codes for CASSQETDTQYF.

V gene TRBV29-1 combines with J gene TRBJ1-1, with D unresolved. Germline CDR1 reads SQVTM; CDR2 reads ANQGSEA. V was clipped by 4 bases and J by 6 bases, with 6 bases between them. This CDR3 contains 10 residues. The CDR3 DNA follows: TGCAGCGTTGGGGCCTCTGAAGCTTTCTTT. Its protein product is CSVGASEAFF.